The 6 T cell receptor beta chains below were found in one sample sequenced in a study of PD-1 blockade in classical Hodgkin lymphoma. As for time point: cycle 4 day 1 (C4D1), after more than five weeks of nivolumab. Every patient experienced relapse after autologous stem cell transplantation, and brentuximab vedotin exposure varied. Assay: immunoSEQ multiplex PCR; the TCRdb copy retains only in-frame clones and omits some. Found here are some 33,000 clones, around 85% of them singletons; the top ten hold about 15%. Material: peripheral blood mononuclear cells (PBMCs), obtained before the fourth cycle of nivolumab. These receptors were obtained from a human donor with classical Hodgkin lymphoma.

The rearrangement uses TRBV9 and TRBJ2-2; TRBD1 matches 7 bases. CDR1 SGDLS and CDR2 YYNGEE come from the germline V gene. CDR3 length equals 17 residues. Trimming at V came to 3 bases and at J to 2 bases, leaving 10 bases not matched to a gene. The CDR3 coding sequence is TGTGCCAGCAGCGACCCCGGGACAGAGATAAACACCGGGGAGCTGTTTTTT. It translates to CASSDPGTEINTGELFF.

The rearrangement uses TRBV11-2 and TRBJ2-7; 10 bases are a match to TRBD1. CDR1 SGHAT and CDR2 FQNNGV come from the germline V gene. This CDR3 is built from 16 residues. The junction had 13 bases not matched to a gene; V was cut back by 4 bases and J by 7 bases. The CDR3 nucleotides are TGTGCCAGCAGCTCAAGGGTAGGACAGGGGGTTGGGGAGCAGTACTTC. Protein: CASSSRVGQGVGEQYF.

V is TRBV4-3 and J is TRBJ1-1; the D is unclear. Germline CDR1 reads LGHNA; CDR2 reads YSLEER. CDR3 size: 13 residues. Trimming cost V 4 bases and J 1 base, with 7 bases left between them. The CDR3 sequence: CASSRGRNTEAFF. CDR3 sequence (DNA): TGCGCCAGCAGCCGAGGGAGGAACACTGAAGCTTTCTTT.

V and J are TRBV28 and TRBJ2-3, with 9 bases fitting TRBD2. Looked up from germline, CDR1 is MDHEN and CDR2 is SYDVKM. The CDR3 loop spans 14 amino acids. The V and J ends lost 5 bases and 5 bases, in that order; junction bases with no gene match: 5. The CDR3 region has the DNA TGTGCCAGCAGTCTTACGACTAGCGGAGATACGCAGTATTTT. Encoded protein: CASSLTTSGDTQYF.

The sample holds one count of this clone. The chain is built from TRBV28 and TRBJ2-2; 13 nucleotides match TRBD2. Germline CDR1 is MDHEN and CDR2 is SYDVKM. This CDR3 has 15 residues. Trimming removed 4 bases from V and 7 bases from J; junction bases left unmatched: 3. This chain's CDR3 is CASSSGLAGIGELFF. CDR3 DNA sequence: TGTGCCAGCAGTTCGGGACTAGCGGGAATCGGGGAGCTGTTTTTT.

In this sample, this clone turned up once. The chain recombines TRBV6-4 with TRBJ2-3; 9 nucleotides align to TRBD1. J gave up 3 bases and V 2 bases, and 0 bases lay outside the gene matches. The CDR3 consists of 14 residues. Germline CDR1 and CDR2: MRHNA and SNTAGT. The CDR3 DNA is TGTGCCAGCAGTGACGGGACAGGGACAGATACGCAGTATTTT. Protein sequence: CASSDGTGTDTQYF.